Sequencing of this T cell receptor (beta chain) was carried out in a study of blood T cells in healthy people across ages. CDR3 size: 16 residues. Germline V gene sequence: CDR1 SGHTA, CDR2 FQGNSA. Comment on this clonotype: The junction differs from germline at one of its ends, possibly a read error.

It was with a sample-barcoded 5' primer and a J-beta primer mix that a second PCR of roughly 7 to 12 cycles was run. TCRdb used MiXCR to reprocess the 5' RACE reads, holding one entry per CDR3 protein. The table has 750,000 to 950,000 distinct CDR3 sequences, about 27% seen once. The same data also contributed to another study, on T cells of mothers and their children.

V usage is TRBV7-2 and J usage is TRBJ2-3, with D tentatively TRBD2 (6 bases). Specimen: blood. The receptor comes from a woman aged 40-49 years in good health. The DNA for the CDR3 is TGTGCCAGCAGCTTAGCCGGCGGCGGGATCACAGATACACAGTATTTT. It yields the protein CASSLAGGGITDTQYF.